These T cell receptor beta chains were read from a single sample in a study of T cell repertoires in cytomegalovirus infection. These receptors have no known antigen. TCRdb used MiXCR to reprocess the reads, holding one entry per CDR3 protein. The sample consists of around 140,000 distinct CDR3 sequences, 32% of them appearing once. Sequencing used CD8+ T cells from cultured PBMCs, obtained from culture after CMV antigen stimulation. All receptors derive from a human donor in good health (CMV status not recorded). Some clones in this sample may be carry-over from other donors' samples. Both conserved end residues are part of each CDR3. The D gene is left open where the match is weak. Some rows have no size entry. The others give once, few or many, or a class for an expanded clone.

d_gene,v_gene,abundance,j_gene,CDR3aa,CDR3nt
TRBD1,TRBV27,few,TRBJ2-7,CASSLWPPDRSYSYEQYF,TGTGCCAGCAGTTTATGGCCCCCGGACAGGTCCTATTCCTACGAGCAGTACTTC
TRBD1,TRBV11-3,-,TRBJ2-2,CASSSRQGITGELFF,TGTGCCAGCAGCTCCCGACAGGGAATTACCGGGGAGCTGTTTTTT
TRBD2,TRBV9,-,TRBJ2-1,CASGGGGMDEQFF,TGTGCCAGCGGAGGCGGGGGGATGGATGAGCAGTTCTTC
TRBD1,TRBV7-9,-,TRBJ2-1,CASSLRGDRANNEQFF,TGTGCCAGCAGCCTCAGGGGGGACAGGGCTAACAATGAGCAGTTCTTC
-,TRBV6-5,-,TRBJ2-2,CASSYLGELTGELFF,TGTGCCAGCAGTTACTTGGGGGAGTTGACCGGGGAGCTGTTTTTT
TRBD1,TRBV2,-,TRBJ2-7,CASSGDRGTYEQYF,TGTGCCAGCAGTGGGGACAGGGGGACCTACGAGCAGTACTTC
-,TRBV7-9,few,TRBJ2-7,CASSSRDNTYEQYF,TGTGCCAGCAGCAGCCGGGACAATACCTACGAGCAGTACTTC
-,TRBV7-9,once,TRBJ1-1,CASSSVRGGEAFF,TGTGCCAGCAGCTCAGTCCGAGGGGGTGAAGCTTTCTTT
TRBD2,TRBV19,once,TRBJ2-1,CASSSGPGGFPSEQFF,TGTGCCAGTAGTTCAGGTCCGGGGGGGTTCCCTTCTGAGCAGTTCTTC
-,TRBV14,few,TRBJ1-2,CASSPGLRYGYTF,TGTGCCAGCAGCCCAGGACTGAGATATGGCTACACCTTC
-,TRBV4-1,-,TRBJ2-7,CASSQDLPPYEQYF,TGCGCCAGCAGCCAAGATCTGCCCCCCTACGAGCAGTACTTC
TRBD2,TRBV20-1,-,TRBJ2-3,CSALGGSTDTQYF,TGCAGTGCTCTCGGGGGGAGCACAGATACGCAGTATTTT
TRBD1,TRBV20-1,many,TRBJ2-1,CSAYRGHDDNEQFF,TGCAGTGCTTACAGGGGCCACGACGACAATGAGCAGTTCTTC
-,TRBV28,-,TRBJ1-2,CASSSEVYGYTF,TGTGCCAGCAGTTCCGAAGTCTATGGCTACACCTTC
TRBD1,TRBV2,few,TRBJ2-3,CASSEAGTGLSTDTQYF,TGTGCCAGCAGTGAAGCGGGGACAGGGCTGAGCACAGATACGCAGTATTTT
TRBD2,TRBV27,few,TRBJ2-1,CASSLIAGVYNEQFF,TGTGCCAGCAGTTTAATAGCGGGGGTGTACAATGAGCAGTTCTTC
-,TRBV12-3/TRBV12-4,few,TRBJ1-2,CASSSATPNYGYTF,TGTGCCAGCAGTTCTGCGACACCTAACTATGGCTACACCTTC
-,TRBV7-9,-,TRBJ2-1,CASSSRAILDEQFF,TGTGCCAGCAGCTCCCGGGCCATTTTGGATGAGCAGTTCTTC
-,TRBV6-6,-,TRBJ1-1,CASSDTENTEAFF,TGTGCCAGCAGTGACACGGAGAACACTGAAGCTTTCTTT
-,TRBV7-3,-,TRBJ1-2,CASSHTRNAIYGYTF,TGTGCCAGCAGCCATACAAGGAACGCCATCTATGGCTACACCTTC
TRBD2,TRBV6-1,-,TRBJ2-1,CASRELAGGSYNEQFF,TGTGCCAGCAGGGAACTAGCGGGGGGAAGCTACAATGAGCAGTTCTTC
TRBD2,TRBV7-9,-,TRBJ2-1,CASSPGGERGGTNEQFF,TGTGCCAGCAGCCCGGGGGGCGAGCGGGGGGGCACCAATGAGCAGTTCTTC
TRBD2,TRBV7-6,few,TRBJ2-7,CASSISGDLYEQYF,TGTGCCAGCAGCATTAGCGGGGATCTCTACGAGCAGTACTTC
-,TRBV28,once,TRBJ2-7,CASSPRGPDVYEQYF,TGTGCCAGCAGCCCGAGAGGGCCGGACGTCTACGAGCAGTACTTC
-,TRBV7-2,few,TRBJ2-7,CASSLGETSYEQYF,TGTGCCAGCAGCTTAGGCGAGACTAGCTACGAGCAGTACTTC
-,TRBV28,-,TRBJ1-1,CASSLDLLADTEAFF,TGTGCCAGCAGTCTTGACCTTTTAGCGGACACTGAAGCTTTCTTT
TRBD1,TRBV23-1,few,TRBJ1-6,CASSQSGRGHDSPLHF,TGCGCCAGCAGTCAATCGGGCAGGGGGCATGATTCACCCCTCCACTTT
TRBD2,TRBV24-1,few,TRBJ2-1,CATSDMAGGRNEQFF,TGTGCCACCAGTGATATGGCGGGGGGGCGGAATGAGCAGTTCTTC
TRBD2,TRBV7-3,few,TRBJ2-3,CASSLTLADTDTQYF,TGTGCCAGCAGCTTAACCCTAGCGGACACAGATACGCAGTATTTT
-,TRBV6-5,-,TRBJ2-1,CASSYDDSYNEQFF,TGTGCCAGCAGTTACGACGATTCCTACAATGAGCAGTTCTTC
-,TRBV7-6,-,TRBJ2-1,CATGVGTEQFF,TGTGCCACCGGAGTAGGGACTGAGCAGTTCTTC
TRBD1,TRBV12-3/TRBV12-4,few,TRBJ1-5,CASSTGTVSNQPQHF,TGTGCCAGCAGTACCGGGACAGTTAGCAATCAGCCCCAGCATTTT
TRBD2,TRBV12-3/TRBV12-4,-,TRBJ2-7,CASSPGTSGVHLYEQYF,TGTGCCAGCAGCCCCGGGACTAGCGGGGTCCACCTCTACGAGCAGTACTTC
-,TRBV7-9,few,TRBJ1-2,CASSSGNGYTF,TGTGCCAGCAGCTCGGGGAATGGCTACACCTTC
-,TRBV29-1,-,TRBJ1-1,CSVSGSTEAFF,TGCAGCGTATCAGGATCCACTGAAGCTTTCTTT
-,TRBV20-1,-,TRBJ1-2,CSPKGMGSYGYTF,TGCAGTCCCAAAGGGATGGGGAGCTATGGCTACACCTTC
-,TRBV5-6,medium-sized,TRBJ2-1,CASSFKGSYNEQFF,TGTGCCAGCAGCTTTAAGGGATCCTACAATGAGCAGTTCTTC
-,TRBV27,-,TRBJ2-7,CASSLLSGASYEQYF,TGTGCCAGCAGCCTGCTATCGGGGGCAAGCTACGAGCAGTACTTC
-,TRBV24-1,many,TRBJ2-5,CATSDPPGGPEYF,TGTGCCACCAGTGATCCCCCCGGGGGGCCCGAGTACTTC
-,TRBV4-1,few,TRBJ2-5,CASSSPGQYQETQYF,TGCGCCAGCAGCAGCCCTGGGCAGTACCAAGAGACCCAGTACTTC
-,TRBV11-2,many,TRBJ1-4,CASSLDRRINEKLFF,TGTGCCAGCAGCTTAGATAGACGGATTAATGAAAAACTGTTTTTT
TRBD1,TRBV7-9,-,TRBJ1-2,CASSPRDSSNYGYTF,TGTGCCAGCAGCCCCCGGGACAGCTCTAACTATGGCTACACCTTC
-,TRBV27,many,TRBJ1-6,CASSLTESSYNSPLHF,TGTGCCAGCAGTTTGACAGAGAGCTCCTATAATTCACCCCTCCACTTT
TRBD2,TRBV7-2,-,TRBJ2-5,CASSLVLLAVQETQYF,TGTGCCAGCAGCTTAGTTTTGCTAGCGGTTCAAGAGACCCAGTACTTC
-,TRBV7-2,few,TRBJ1-1,CASSHKMMNTEAFF,TGTGCCAGCAGCCACAAAATGATGAACACTGAAGCTTTCTTT
TRBD1,TRBV6-1,many,TRBJ2-6,CASRVDRAGANVLTF,TGTGCCAGCAGGGTTGACAGGGCTGGGGCCAACGTCCTGACTTTC
TRBD2,TRBV4-1,-,TRBJ2-3,CASSQEVRLAGTDTQYF,TGCGCCAGCAGCCAAGAGGTACGACTAGCGGGCACAGATACGCAGTATTTT
-,TRBV19,-,TRBJ2-3,CASSIVGARTDTQYF,TGTGCCAGTAGTATAGTGGGCGCCCGCACAGATACGCAGTATTTT
TRBD1,TRBV13,-,TRBJ2-3,CASKDRGPDTQYF,TGTGCCTCGAAGGACAGGGGACCAGATACGCAGTATTTT
-,TRBV27,few,TRBJ2-1,CASSLGKEAEEQFF,TGTGCCAGCAGTTTAGGGAAGGAGGCTGAAGAGCAGTTCTTC